This is a list of T cell receptor beta chains from one sample in a study of regulatory T cells in long-lasting Graves disease. TCRdb ran MiXCR on the multiplex PCR reads and lists one entry per CDR3 protein. The sample records 530,000 or so distinct CDR3 sequences, roughly a sixth being singletons. The same specimen was also included in a second study, on T cells in Graves' hyperthyroidism and ophthalmopathy.

Sequencing was performed on peripheral blood mononuclear cells (PBMCs), taken at new diagnosis, from a patient treated with antithyroid drugs. These receptors were taken from a man aged 18 to 30 with Graves disease. Each CDR3 is given with its conserved first and last residue. The D gene is left open where the match is weak. Expanded clones are given a class, and other clones once, few, many or no size at all.

14 TRBD1 TRBJ1-5 TRBV2 many TGTGCCAGCACCCTCGGGACAGGAAGTCAGCCCCAGCATTTT CASTLGTGSQPQHF
14 TRBD2 TRBJ2-5 TRBV20-1 few TGCAGTGCTAGAGAGACCCCGGGAGGAGAGACCCAGTACTTC CSARETPGGETQYF
16 . TRBJ2-3 TRBV9 few TGTGCCAGCAGCGTAGTAGGGACTTGGGACACAGATACGCAGTATTTT CASSVVGTWDTDTQYF
12 . TRBJ2-1 TRBV12-3/TRBV12-4 many TGTGCCAGCAGTTCCCAGTGGCATGAGCAGTTCTTC CASSSQWHEQFF
16 . TRBJ2-3 TRBV18 few TGTGCCAGCTCACCACGTCTGGGTGGCGGCACAGATACGCAGTATTTT CASSPRLGGGTDTQYF
14 . TRBJ1-2 TRBV3-1 . TGTGCCAGCAGCCAAGATGCGACCATCTATGGCTACACCTTC CASSQDATIYGYTF
16 . TRBJ2-7 TRBV7-2 few TGTGCCAGCAGCTCCCCCCTAGGACACCCCTCCTACGAGCAGTACTTC CASSSPLGHPSYEQYF
15 . TRBJ1-1 TRBV3-1 many TGTGCCAGCAGCCAATTTTTTATGTGGGACACTGAAGCTTTCTTT CASSQFFMWDTEAFF
13 TRBD1 TRBJ1-2 TRBV28 many TGTGCCAGCAGTTTACAGGGGGCCCAGAGCTGCACCTTC CASSLQGAQSCTF
14 . TRBJ2-7 TRBV20-1 many TGCAGTGCTGGAGTGGTGGGGGGCTCCTACGAGCAGTACTTC CSAGVVGGSYEQYF
11 . TRBJ2-3 TRBV20-1 many TGCAGTGCTCTCGCAAGGGATACGCAGTATTTT CSALARDTQYF
14 . TRBJ1-2 TRBV5-1 few TGCGCCAGCAGCTTGGAGAGGCGGTCTCTTGGCCACACCTTC CASSLERRSLGHTF
13 . TRBJ2-1 TRBV5-6 few TGTGCCAGCAGCTCGGGACTGGGCAATGAGCAGTTCTTC CASSSGLGNEQFF
14 . TRBJ1-1 TRBV24-1 many TGTGCCACCAGTGATAACCGGGGGATGTCTGAAGCTTTCTTT CATSDNRGMSEAFF
15 . TRBJ2-3 TRBV4-1 many TGCGCCAGCAGCCAGGACAGCATAAGCACAGATACGCAGTATTTT CASSQDSISTDTQYF
13 TRBD1 TRBJ1-1 TRBV20-1 many TGCAGTGGGGACAGTTCGTTGGCCACTGAAGCTTTCTTT CSGDSSLATEAFF
16 TRBD1 TRBJ2-7 TRBV4-1 few TGCGCCAGCAGCCAAGACCCCGGGACAGGGGATTACGAGCAGTACTTC CASSQDPGTGDYEQYF
13 . TRBJ1-5 TRBV20-1 . TGCAGTGCTAGCATGAAAAGCAATCAGCCCCAGCATTTT CSASMKSNQPQHF
11 . TRBJ2-7 TRBV20-1 many TGCAGTGCTCTGCTGAACTACGAGCAGTACTTC CSALLNYEQYF
16 TRBD1 TRBJ2-7 TRBV13 many TGTGCCAGCAGCTTAGGCCTCCGTGACAGGGGGTACGAGCAGTACTTC CASSLGLRDRGYEQYF
17 . TRBJ2-2 TRBV27 . TGTGCCAGCAGTTTCTTAGGGACACTCGCGAACACCGGGGAGCTGTTTTTT CASSFLGTLANTGELFF
15 . TRBJ1-6 TRBV7-9 once TGTGCCAGCAGCCCGTCACGGGGGGTAATTTCACCCCTCCACTTT CASSPSRGVISPLHF
13 . TRBJ1-2 TRBV10-3 . TGTGCCCCCGGGGGGGGCCCCACCTATGGCTACACCTTC CAPGGGPTYGYTF
12 . TRBJ1-1 TRBV6-5 many TGTGCCAGCAGTTACTGGGACACTGAAGCTTTCTTT CASSYWDTEAFF
15 . TRBJ2-1 TRBV7-9 many TGTGCCAGCAGCCACTCTAGCACCCTGAACAATGAGCAGTTCTTC CASSHSSTLNNEQFF
16 TRBD2 TRBJ2-1 TRBV6-1 many TGTGCCAGCAGTGAAGCGCTGGCTAGCGGGAGGGCTAACCAGTTCTTC CASSEALASGRANQFF
15 TRBD1 TRBJ2-7 TRBV19 few TGTGCCAGTAGTCTCTTCCTGACAGGGGCCTACGAGCAGTACTTC CASSLFLTGAYEQYF
16 . TRBJ2-2 TRBV12-3/TRBV12-4 many TGTGCCAGCAGTTTTGCGCTAGCACTCGTTCCCGGGGAGCTGTTTTTT CASSFALALVPGELFF
16 . TRBJ2-3 TRBV6-2/TRBV6-3 few TGTGCCAGCAGAATGCGAAGGGGCCTGCCTACAGATACGCAGTATTTT CASRMRRGLPTDTQYF
12 . TRBJ1-1 TRBV2 . TGTGCCAGCAGTGATGGGGGCACTGAAGCTTTCTTT CASSDGGTEAFF
15 . TRBJ2-2 TRBV18 . TGTGCCAGCTCACCGAAGGGACTGACGACCGGGGAGCTGTTTTTT CASSPKGLTTGELFF
14 . TRBJ2-1 TRBV20-1 . TGCAGTGCTAGAGGGCAGGGGCAAGGGAATGAGCAGTTCTTC CSARGQGQGNEQFF